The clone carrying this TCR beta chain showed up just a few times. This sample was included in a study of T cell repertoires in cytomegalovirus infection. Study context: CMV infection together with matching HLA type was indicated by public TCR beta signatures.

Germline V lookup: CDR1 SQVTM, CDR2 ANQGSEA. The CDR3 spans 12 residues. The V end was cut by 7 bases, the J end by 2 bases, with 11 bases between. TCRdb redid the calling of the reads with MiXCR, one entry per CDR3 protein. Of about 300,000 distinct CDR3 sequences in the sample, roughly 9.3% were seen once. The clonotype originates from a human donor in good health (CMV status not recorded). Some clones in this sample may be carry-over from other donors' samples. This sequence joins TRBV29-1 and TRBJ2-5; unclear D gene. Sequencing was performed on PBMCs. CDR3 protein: CSALQVQETQYF. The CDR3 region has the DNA TGCAGCGCCCTACAAGTTCAAGAGACCCAGTACTTC.